The text below deals with one T cell receptor (beta chain). Donors were ostensibly healthy at sampling, although undocumented immune exposures were probable. The PCR used 60 Vbeta and 13 Jbeta primers. TCRdb's table, derived via immunoSEQ multiplex PCR, lists solely in-frame clones and lacks some. The table has 130,000 to 150,000 clones, roughly three quarters seen once. The data were obtained in a study of cytomegalovirus exposure and HLA in healthy donors. This CDR3 is built from 15 residues. Germline lookup yields CDR1 SGDLS and CDR2 YYNGEE. The ends lost 4 bases at V and 4 bases at J; junction bases unmatched: 6.

This TCR derives from a woman aged 45-65 years in good health and CMV-seronegative. J is TRBJ2-1 and V is TRBV9; 9 positions match TRBD2. The sequencing input was PBMCs. The CDR3 DNA reads TGTGCCAGCAGCCTCTTAGCGGGGGAATACAATGAGCAGTTCTTC. Translation gives CASSLLAGEYNEQFF.